The 21 T cell receptor beta chains in this list originate from one sample, sequenced in a study of a mutant IDH1 vaccine in newly diagnosed glioma. Which antigens these TCRs recognize remains unknown. Time point noted: week 23, last vaccination. The content of each vaccine dose was 300 ug of mutant IDH1 20-mer peptide, and topical imiquimod accompanied it. Sequenced by immunoSEQ multiplex PCR; TCRdb stores in-frame clones only, minus some. The table lists about 41,000 clones, around 76% of them singletons. The material sequenced was PBMCs, taken from a glioma patient whose treatment included an IDH1 peptide vaccine. The source is a middle-aged woman with glioma. Some clones in this sample may be carry-over from other donors' samples.

This clone came up once. The chain is built from TRBV11-1 and TRBJ1-1; D remains unclear. From germline, CDR1 is SGHAT and CDR2 FQDESV (reference sequence). This CDR3 region has 14 residues. Trimming removed 3 bases at V and 5 bases at J, with 13 bases between. Here the CDR3 DNA reads TGTGCCAGCAGCTTGGAAGAGTTTAGGACTGAAGCTTTCTTT. Translated: CASSLEEFRTEAFF.

The chain employs TRBV5-1 and TRBJ2-3; 11 bases align to TRBD2. The V segment lost 0 bases and the J segment 5 bases; nucleotides outside the gene matches: 5. Germline assignment: CDR1 SGHRS and CDR2 YFSETQ. The CDR3 has 16 amino acids. The CDR3 DNA sequence: TGCGCCAGCAGCTTGGGGCTAGCGGGAGGTAAAGATACGCAGTATTTT. Protein product: CASSLGLAGGKDTQYF.

This chain connects TRBV7-3 to TRBJ2-5, with D hard to call. Trimming pared 5 bases from V and 2 bases from J, leaving 9 bases between. CDR1 and CDR2 (germline): SGHTA, FQGTGA. The CDR3 totals 13 residues. The CDR3: CASSITTQETQYF. In DNA, the CDR3 is TGTGCCAGCAGCATCACTACTCAAGAGACCCAGTACTTC.

In its sample, this clone was seen once. The CDR3 DNA is TGTGCCAGCAGTGAAGTCTGGCTAACCGGGGAGCTGTTTTTT. This sequence encodes CASSEVWLTGELFF. The rearrangement uses TRBV6-1 and TRBJ2-2; D ambiguous. V was pared by 1 base and J by 5 bases, with 8 bases between. Germline V gene data show CDR1 as MNHNS and CDR2 as SASEGT. This CDR3 spans 14 amino acids.

The CDR3 is CASRIHGVITDTQYF. For the CDR3, the DNA is TGTGCCAGCAGAATTCATGGGGTTATTACAGATACGCAGTATTTT. The genes are TRBV7-8 and TRBJ2-3; D gene unclear. The CDR3 runs 15 residues. The V gene's germline CDR1 is SGHVS and CDR2 FQNEAQ. V lost 6 bases to trimming and J lost 3 bases, with 16 bases between them.

This clone was detected once. The rearrangement uses TRBV7-2 and TRBJ1-3; the D is unclear. The CDR3 runs to 16 residues. CDR1 and CDR2 from the germline V gene are SGHTA and FQGNSA. Between the trimmed V and J ends, which lost 5 bases and 4 bases, there was a span of 18 bases. The CDR3 region is CASSPPFRVNGNTIYF. CDR3 DNA sequence: TGTGCCAGCAGCCCCCCCTTTCGGGTGAACGGAAACACCATATATTTT.

The V and J genes are TRBV4-3 and TRBJ1-2; no clear D. Germline assignment: CDR1 LGHNA and CDR2 YSLEER. V lost 4 bases and J lost 7, with 16 bases in between. This CDR3 region has 14 residues. CDR3 sequence reads: CASSPSPGWCGYTF. In DNA, the CDR3 is TGCGCCAGCAGCCCCTCCCCGGGGTGGTGTGGCTACACCTTC.

The rearrangement joins TRBV6-1 to TRBJ1-6; D gene ambiguous. The CDR3 sequence is 14 residues long. The V end lost 2 bases, the J end lost 6 bases, and 8 bases lay between the germline ends. CDR1 and CDR2 (germline): MNHNS, SASEGT. In nucleotides, the CDR3 is TGTGCCAGCAGTGAATCAGAAGGTAATTCACCCCTCCACTTT. It specifies CASSESEGNSPLHF.

Here the CDR3 DNA reads TGTGCCAGCAGAAAGGTTCAAGAGACCCAGTACTTC. This sequence encodes CASRKVQETQYF. The V gene is TRBV6-1, the J gene TRBJ2-5; no firm D call. Germline V gene sequence: CDR1 MNHNS, CDR2 SASEGT. The length of the CDR3 is 12 residues. V lost 6 bases and J 2 bases, leaving 7 bases between the germline ends.

The chain is built from TRBV11-2 and TRBJ1-5; perhaps TRBD1 as D (5 bases). This CDR3 spans 13 amino acids. V was shortened by 3 bases and J by 4 bases, with 7 bases between the two germline ends. The germline CDR1 and CDR2 sequences are SGHAT and FQNNGV. The CDR3 sequence: CASSFRANQPQHF. CDR3 nucleotide sequence: TGTGCCAGCAGCTTCAGGGCAAATCAGCCCCAGCATTTT.

CDR3 amino acids: CASSPSEQYF. As DNA, the CDR3 is TGTGCCAGCAGCCCCAGCGAGCAGTACTTC. The V call is TRBV7-2, the J call TRBJ2-7; D not certain. The CDR3 covers 10 residues. Germline V gene sequence: CDR1 SGHTA, CDR2 FQGNSA. V was trimmed by 5 bases and J by 6 bases, leaving 5 bases between them.

By proportion, this clone is medium-sized. This chain connects TRBV7-9 to TRBJ1-6; perhaps TRBD1 as D (5 bases). Trimming cost V 4 bases and J 14 bases, with 18 bases left between them. This CDR3 is 14 amino acids long. The germline gives CDR1 SEHNR, CDR2 FQNEAQ (reference sequence). Written as DNA, the CDR3 is TGTGCCAGCAGCTCCGTTGGGACCTCTCTATCCCTCCACTTT. Translating gives CASSSVGTSLSLHF.

The chain carries TRBV5-5 and TRBJ2-7; D call uncertain. V lost 5 bases and J 0 bases, leaving 12 bases between the germline ends. This CDR3 has 14 residues. Germline-derived CDR1 and CDR2 are SGHKS and YYEKEE (reference sequence). This chain's CDR3 is CASSLPLSSYEQYF. CDR3 bases: TGTGCCAGCAGTCTCCCCTTGTCCTCCTACGAGCAGTACTTC.

The chain combines TRBV19 with TRBJ1-1; the match to TRBD1 covers 8 bases. Trimming at V came to 5 bases and at J to 1 base, leaving 6 bases not matched to a gene. Germline lookup yields CDR1 LNHDA and CDR2 SQIVND (reference sequence). The length of the CDR3 is 15 residues. CDR3 coding DNA: TGTGCCAGTAGTCCCTCAGGGGGCCCGAACACTGAAGCTTTCTTT. It specifies CASSPSGGPNTEAFF.

J is TRBJ2-6 and V is TRBV19, with D possibly being TRBD1 or TRBD2 (5 bases each). V lost 5 bases, J lost 1 base, and 12 bases lay in between. The CDR3 has 16 residues. The germline CDR1 and CDR2 sequences are LNHDA and SQIVND (reference sequence). The CDR3 loop reads CASSFGAGSGANVLTF. The CDR3 DNA sequence: TGTGCCAGTAGTTTCGGGGCAGGGTCTGGGGCCAACGTCCTGACTTTC.

The chain links TRBV5-4 to TRBJ2-7; D is unclear. The V gene lost 4 bases and the J gene lost 1 base, with 15 bases spanning the gap. This CDR3 spans 15 amino acids. Germline V gene data show CDR1 as SGHNT and CDR2 as YYREEE (reference sequence). The CDR3 coding sequence is TGTGCCAGCAGCGGGGTAAGGGTAGGATCCTACGAGCAGTACTTC. The encoded protein is CASSGVRVGSYEQYF. Full variable domain (outside the CDR3, taken from reference TRBV5-4 and TRBJ2-7): ETGVTQSPTHLIKTRGQQVTLRCSSQSGHNTVSWYQQALGQGPQFIFQYYREEENGRGNFPPRFSGLQFPNYSSELNVNALELDDSALYLCASSGVRVGSYEQYFGPGTRLTVT.

This rearrangement joins TRBV27 to TRBJ2-1; 8 bases are shared with TRBD1. With 5 bases clipped from V and 5 bases from J, the junction kept 5 bases outside the gene matches. The CDR3 is 14 residues long. Looked up from germline, CDR1 is MNHEY and CDR2 is SMNVEV (reference sequence). The CDR3 region is CASSPDRVHNEQFF. For the CDR3, the DNA is TGTGCCAGCAGTCCGGACAGGGTGCACAATGAGCAGTTCTTC.

This clone was counted a single time. The V gene is TRBV4-1, the J gene TRBJ2-6; D remains unclear. CDR3 length: 16 amino acids. The germline V gene encodes CDR1 MGHRA and CDR2 YSYEKL. Trimming shortened V by 4 bases and J by 0 bases, and 10 bases separated the two germline ends. CDR3 sequence reads: CASSPKRTSGANVLTF. CDR3 DNA sequence: TGCGCCAGCAGCCCAAAAAGGACCTCTGGGGCCAACGTCCTGACTTTC.

The chain is built from TRBV28 and TRBJ2-5; 7 bases match TRBD2. After removal of 5 bases from V and 2 bases from J, the junction contained 11 bases not matched to a gene. CDR1 and CDR2 from the germline V gene are MDHEN and SYDVKM. This CDR3 comprises 16 residues. The CDR3: CASSLVGAGVQETQYF. DNA for the CDR3: TGTGCCAGCAGTCTAGTCGGGGCGGGGGTTCAAGAGACCCAGTACTTC.

The J gene is TRBJ2-3, the V gene TRBV7-2; 7 bases agree with TRBD2. With 3 bases clipped from V and 5 bases from J, the junction kept 5 bases outside the gene matches. There are 14 residues in the CDR3. CDR1 and CDR2 (germline): SGHTA, FQGNSA. The CDR3 DNA sequence: TGTGCCAGCAGCTTCCGAGGACTAGAAGATACGCAGTATTTT. Translated, it gives CASSFRGLEDTQYF. The entire variable domain, with the rest obtained from reference TRBV7-2 and TRBJ2-3, is as follows: GAGVSQSPSNKVTEKGKDVELRCDPISGHTALYWYRQSLGQGLEFLIYFQGNSAPDKSGLPSDRFSAERTGGSVSTLTIQRTQQEDSAVYLCASSFRGLEDTQYFGPGTRLTVL.

V is TRBV14 and J is TRBJ2-7; 10 bases are a match to TRBD2. V lost 4 bases and J lost 4; bases outside the gene matches: 4. Germline lookup yields CDR1 SGHDN and CDR2 FVKESK. CDR3 size: 14 residues. The CDR3 sequence is CASSLERGGYEQYF. CDR3 nucleotides: TGTGCCAGCAGCCTGGAGCGGGGGGGTTACGAGCAGTACTTC. Variable domain in full (rest from reference TRBV14 and TRBJ2-7): EAGVTQFPSHSVIEKGQTVTLRCDPISGHDNLYWYRRVMGKEIKFLLHFVKESKQDESGMPNNRFLAERTGGTYSTLKVQPAELEDSGVYFCASSLERGGYEQYFGPGTRLTVT.